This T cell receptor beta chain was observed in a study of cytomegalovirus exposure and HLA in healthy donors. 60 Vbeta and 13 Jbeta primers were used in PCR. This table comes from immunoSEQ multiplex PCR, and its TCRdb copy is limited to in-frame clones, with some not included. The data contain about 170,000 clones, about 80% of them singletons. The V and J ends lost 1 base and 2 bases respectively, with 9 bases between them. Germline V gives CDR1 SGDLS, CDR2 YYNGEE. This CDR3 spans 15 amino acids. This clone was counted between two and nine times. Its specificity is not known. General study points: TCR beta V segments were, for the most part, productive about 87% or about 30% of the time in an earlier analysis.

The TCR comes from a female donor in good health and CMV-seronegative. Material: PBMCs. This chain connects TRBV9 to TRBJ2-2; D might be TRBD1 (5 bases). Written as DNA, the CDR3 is TGTGCCAGCAGCGTACAGGGCCTAAACACCGGGGAGCTGTTTTTT. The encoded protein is CASSVQGLNTGELFF.